Following are 26 T cell receptor beta chains from one sample sequenced in a study of OX40 agonist ivuxolimab in advanced cancers. TCRdb's copy holds only in-frame clones and misses some; the assay was immunoSEQ multiplex PCR. The sample includes more than 45,000 clones, around 77% seen only once; the top ten take about 3%. The sample was CD4+ or CD8+ T cells sorted from blood, taken in a trial of the OX40 agonist ivuxolimab. All receptors derive from an adult with an advanced solid tumor such as melanoma, head and neck, liver or kidney cancer.

The CDR3 here is CASSREGYEQYF. CDR3 coding DNA: TGTGCCAGCAGTCGGGAAGGCTACGAGCAGTACTTC. The chain carries TRBV5-4 and TRBJ2-7; maybe TRBD2 (5 bases). CDR1 SGHNT and CDR2 YYREEE come from the germline V gene (reference sequence). This CDR3 spans 12 amino acids. Trimming took 5 bases from V and 3 from J, leaving 9 bases between them.

This chain links TRBV15 with TRBJ1-2; the D is unclear. The ends were cut back, 0 bases at V and 5 bases at J, with 16 bases in the middle. The CDR3 sequence is 16 residues long. CDR1 LNHNV and CDR2 YYDKDF come from the germline V gene (reference sequence). CDR3 residues: CATSRDVNADLYGYTF. DNA of the CDR3: TGTGCCACCAGCAGAGATGTGAACGCCGATTTGTATGGCTACACCTTC.

The V call is TRBV30, the J call TRBJ2-1; TRBD1 might be the D (6 bases). CDR3 length equals 16 residues. The germline V gene encodes CDR1 GTSNPN and CDR2 SVGIG (reference sequence). V was shortened by 2 bases and J by 2 bases, with 16 bases between the two germline ends. The CDR3: CAWSRMQGLTYNEQFF. CDR3 in DNA: TGTGCCTGGAGTCGAATGCAGGGGCTTACCTACAATGAGCAGTTCTTC.

V and J are TRBV7-6 and TRBJ1-1; D unresolved. Trimming took off 5 bases at V and 1 base at J, with 11 bases between the two ends. CDR1 is SGHVS, CDR2 FNYEAQ, per germline. This CDR3 region has 14 residues. The CDR3 DNA follows: TGTGCCAGCAGCCTTGGTGAGGGGAACACTGAAGCTTTCTTT. This codes for CASSLGEGNTEAFF.

The chain has TRBV7-6 and TRBJ1-3, with a possible D match to TRBD1 (5 bases). The CDR3 totals 15 residues. Trimming shortened V by 3 bases and J by 0 bases, and 9 bases separated the two germline ends. Per the germline V gene, CDR1 is SGHVS and CDR2 is FNYEAQ. The CDR3, as DNA: TGTGCCAGCAGCTTTACAGGAGTCTCTGGAAACACCATATATTTT. This translates into CASSFTGVSGNTIYF. Full variable domain (remainder filled in from reference TRBV7-6 and TRBJ1-3): GAGVSQSPRYKVTKRGQDVALRCDPISGHVSLYWYRQALGQGPEFLTYFNYEAQQDKSGLPNDRFSAERPEGSISTLTIQRTEQRDSAMYRCASSFTGVSGNTIYFGEGSWLTVV.

This sequence joins TRBV18 and TRBJ2-7; TRBD2 aligns across 9 bases. Germline V gene sequence: CDR1 KGHSH, CDR2 LQKENI. CDR3 length equals 15 residues. Trimming at V came to 4 bases and at J to 1 base, leaving 5 bases not matched to a gene. CDR3 sequence (DNA): TGTGCCAGCTCACTTTCTACTAGCGGGTCCTACGAGCAGTACTTC. This translates into CASSLSTSGSYEQYF.

The rearrangement uses TRBV11-2 and TRBJ2-7, with 8 bases fitting TRBD2. The CDR3 extends over 15 amino acids. Germline lookup yields CDR1 SGHAT and CDR2 FQNNGV. J was trimmed by 7 bases and V by 4 bases; bases with no gene match: 12. CDR3 sequence: CASSWGAGLDGEQYF. The CDR3, as DNA: TGTGCCAGCAGCTGGGGGGCGGGACTAGATGGGGAGCAGTACTTC.

The rearrangement joins TRBV18 to TRBJ2-7; D may be TRBD1 or TRBD2 (5 bases each). The germline V and J ends were trimmed by 4 bases and 6 bases, with 16 bases remaining between them. The CDR3 is 14 residues long. The germline CDR1 and CDR2 sequences are KGHSH and LQKENI. This CDR3 reads CASSRTGTDREQYF. The CDR3 DNA reads TGTGCCAGCTCACGCACCGGGACCGACCGCGAGCAGTACTTC.

This clone was recorded only once. The chain is built from TRBV18 and TRBJ2-1; 11 bases agree with TRBD2. Trimming cost V 3 bases and J 5 bases; bases outside gene matches: 9. This CDR3 is built from 17 residues. Germline CDR1 is KGHSH and CDR2 is LQKENI. The CDR3: CASSPSSSTSGNNEQFF. CDR3 bases: TGTGCCAGCTCACCGTCAAGCTCGACTAGCGGGAACAATGAGCAGTTCTTC.

This CDR3 reads CASSRTGGDGYTF. As DNA, the CDR3 is TGTGCCAGCAGCAGAACAGGGGGGGATGGCTACACCTTC. The chain joins TRBV2 to TRBJ1-2; 8 bases line up with TRBD1. Germline-derived CDR1 and CDR2 are SNHLY and FYNNEI. This CDR3 region has 13 residues. V shed 6 bases, J shed 6 bases, and the junction held 6 bases outside the gene matches. The full variable domain, in which reference TRBV2 and TRBJ1-2 provide the parts outside the CDR3, is EPEVTQTPSHQVTQMGQEVILRCVPISNHLYFYWYRQILGQKVEFLVSFYNNEISEKSEIFDDQFSVERPDGSNFTLKIRSTKLEDSAMYFCASSRTGGDGYTFGSGTRLTVV.

The chain is built from TRBV7-6 and TRBJ2-7, with no clear D. V shed 1 base and J shed 0 bases, with 16 bases lying between them. CDR3 length: 17 amino acids. Germline V gene sequence: CDR1 SGHVS, CDR2 FNYEAQ. CDR3 residues: CASSLVAKGFNSYEQYF. In DNA form, the CDR3 reads TGTGCCAGCAGCTTAGTGGCTAAGGGTTTCAACTCCTACGAGCAGTACTTC.

This chain uses TRBV10-2 with TRBJ2-3, with TRBD2 matching 8 bases. The V segment lost 5 bases and the J segment 2 bases; nucleotides outside the gene matches: 6. Germline CDR1 is WSHSY and CDR2 is SAAADI. The CDR3 runs 15 residues. Written as DNA, the CDR3 is TGCGCCAGCAGTTATAGCGGGACCAACACAGATACGCAGTATTTT. Protein sequence: CASSYSGTNTDTQYF.

The rearrangement links TRBV19 to TRBJ2-1, with 16 bases fitting TRBD2. The CDR3 spans 16 residues. Germline CDR1 and CDR2: LNHDA and SQIVND (reference sequence). V was pared by 5 bases and J by 8 bases, with 6 bases of the junction left unmatched. CDR3 protein: CASSSPGTSGRDEQFF. In DNA, the CDR3 is TGTGCCAGTAGTTCCCCCGGGACTAGCGGGAGGGATGAGCAGTTCTTC.

The table lists this clone with a few counts. The J gene is TRBJ2-7, the V gene TRBV10-3; D gene uncertain. The CDR3 has 14 residues. Germline V gene sequence: CDR1 ENHRY, CDR2 SYGVKD. The V and J ends lost 4 bases and 3 bases respectively, with 13 bases between them. In nucleotides, the CDR3 is TGTGCCATCAGTGCCTCGGAGCCCATCTACGAGCAGTACTTC. Protein: CAISASEPIYEQYF.

This rearrangement joins TRBV2 to TRBJ1-6; no clear D. The CDR3 spans 15 residues. Germline assignment: CDR1 SNHLY and CDR2 FYNNEI. With 6 bases removed from V and 0 bases from J, the gap between germline ends came to 9 bases. The CDR3 sequence: CASRSYNSYNSPLHF. CDR3 DNA sequence: TGTGCCAGCAGGTCCTACAACTCCTATAATTCACCCCTCCACTTT.

The gene calls are TRBV18 and TRBJ1-2; 8 nucleotides align to TRBD1. Germline CDR1 and CDR2: KGHSH and LQKENI. Trimming at V came to 0 bases and at J to 8 bases, leaving 11 bases not matched to a gene. The CDR3 has 16 residues. The DNA of the CDR3 is TGTGCCAGCTCACCACCGGGCCGAGCAGGGGGCGTGGGCTACACCTTC. It is translated as CASSPPGRAGGVGYTF. The variable domain in full, with the rest retrieved from reference TRBV18 and TRBJ1-2, is NAGVMQNPRHLVRRRGQEARLRCSPMKGHSHVYWYRQLPEEGLKFMVYLQKENIIDESGMPKERFSAEFPKEGPSILRIQQVVRGDSAAYFCASSPPGRAGGVGYTFGSGTRLTVV.

Points on this clone: The junction and the germline gene differ at one end; a read error may be behind it. The chain combines TRBV20-1 with TRBJ2-7; D is possibly TRBD1 (5 bases). Germline values: CDR1 DFQATT, CDR2 SNEGSKA (reference sequence). The CDR3 runs 11 residues. CDR3 nucleotides: TGCAGTGCTGGAGACAGATACGAGCAGTACTTC. Residues: CSAGDRYEQYF.

This chain uses TRBV5-5 with TRBJ2-1, with 9 bases lining up with TRBD2. CDR1 is SGHKS, CDR2 YYEKEE, per germline (reference sequence). J lost 4 bases, V lost 1 base, and 6 bases had no gene match. The CDR3 spans 16 residues. The CDR3 protein is CASSLSGLASYNEQFF. CDR3 DNA sequence: TGTGCCAGCAGCTTGAGCGGACTAGCGAGTTACAATGAGCAGTTCTTC.

The chain recombines TRBV2 with TRBJ1-1; no clear D gene. The CDR3 length is 12 residues. Germline lookup yields CDR1 SNHLY and CDR2 FYNNEI. Trimming stripped 5 bases from V and 5 bases from J, with 9 bases between. The CDR3 DNA reads TGTGCCAGCAGTTTGGCCGGAACTGAAGCTTTCTTT. Translating gives CASSLAGTEAFF.

The CDR3, as DNA: TGTGCCAGCAAGGATTCTAGCACAGATACGCAGTATTTT. The encoded protein is CASKDSSTDTQYF. The rearrangement joins TRBV28 to TRBJ2-3, with D hard to call. V lost 7 bases and J 0 bases, leaving 8 bases between the germline ends. This CDR3 spans 13 amino acids. In germline, CDR1 is MDHEN, CDR2 SYDVKM.

This rearrangement joins TRBV7-6 to TRBJ1-3; unclear D gene. This CDR3 comprises 16 residues. The V and J ends lost 5 bases and 10 bases respectively, with 24 bases between them. Germline-derived CDR1 and CDR2 are SGHVS and FNYEAQ. CDR3 sequence (DNA): TGTGCCAGCAGCCCCGAGAGCCTGGTGATATTAGGGACCATATATTTT. It is translated as CASSPESLVILGTIYF. Full variable domain (outside the CDR3, taken from reference TRBV7-6 and TRBJ1-3): GAGVSQSPRYKVTKRGQDVALRCDPISGHVSLYWYRQALGQGPEFLTYFNYEAQQDKSGLPNDRFSAERPEGSISTLTIQRTEQRDSAMYRCASSPESLVILGTIYFGEGSWLTVV.

The chain combines TRBV5-1 with TRBJ1-1; weak D call: TRBD1 (6 bases). This CDR3 has 15 residues. V dropped 4 bases and J dropped 1 base, with 14 bases sitting between them. Germline V CDR1 and CDR2: SGHRS, YFSETQ. CDR3 coding DNA: TGCGCCAGCAGCCCATTGGCAGGGGCGAACACTGAAGCTTTCTTT. Translated: CASSPLAGANTEAFF.

This clone was counted a single time. This rearrangement joins TRBV15 to TRBJ1-4; D is unresolved. The germline V and J ends were trimmed by 0 bases and 0 bases, with 11 bases remaining between them. CDR1 LNHNV and CDR2 YYDKDF come from the germline V gene (reference sequence). CDR3 size: 17 residues. The CDR3 is CATSRDLARTTNEKLFF. The CDR3 region has the DNA TGTGCCACCAGCAGAGACCTCGCGCGTACAACTAATGAAAAACTGTTTTTT. The variable domain in full, with the rest retrieved from reference TRBV15 and TRBJ1-4, is DAMVIQNPRYQVTQFGKPVTLSCSQTLNHNVMYWYQQKSSQAPKLLFHYYDKDFNNEADTPDNFQSRRPNTSFCFLDIRSPGLGDTAMYLCATSRDLARTTNEKLFFGSGTQLSVL.

The rearrangement uses TRBV7-8 and TRBJ2-7; maybe TRBD2 (5 bases). The CDR3 loop spans 15 amino acids. The germline V gene encodes CDR1 SGHVS and CDR2 FQNEAQ. Trimming shortened V by 5 bases and J by 2 bases, and 16 bases separated the two germline ends. The CDR3 here is CASSPHRSGPYEQYF. The CDR3 DNA reads as TGTGCCAGCAGCCCCCACCGGAGCGGACCCTACGAGCAGTACTTC.

This clone was detected only once. V is TRBV30 and J is TRBJ2-5; D is undetermined. With 3 bases removed from V and 5 bases from J, the gap between germline ends came to 10 bases. The length of the CDR3 is 12 residues. The germline V gene encodes CDR1 GTSNPN and CDR2 SVGIG (reference sequence). Here the CDR3 DNA reads TGTGCCTGGAGCCCATTTCTTGAGACCCAGTACTTC. Amino acids: CAWSPFLETQYF. Supplemented by reference TRBV30 and TRBJ2-5, the full variable domain reads SQTIHQWPATLVQPVGSPLSLECTVEGTSNPNLYWYRQAAGRGLQLLFYSVGIGQISSEVPQNLSASRPQDRQFILSSKKLLLSDSGFYLCAWSPFLETQYFGPGTRLLVL.

The chain employs TRBV7-8 and TRBJ2-6, with no clear D. V was shortened by 5 bases and J by 2 bases, with 10 bases between the two germline ends. The CDR3 length is 15 residues. The germline gives CDR1 SGHVS, CDR2 FQNEAQ. CDR3 sequence: CASSHQNPGANVLTF. CDR3 in DNA: TGTGCCAGCAGCCACCAAAACCCTGGGGCCAACGTCCTGACTTTC.